This T cell receptor (beta chain) originates from a study of shared clonotypes between healthy human individuals. The study, taken as a whole, reports: Across subsets, estimated richness was generally greater for naive than for memory populations. Even with large depth, rarefaction showed that sorted-subset sequencing was incomplete.

Produced via immunoSEQ multiplex PCR; TCRdb's table is partial and in-frame only. The table shows a few hundred thousand clones, with around 96% occurring only once. This CDR3 spans 11 amino acids. Deletions cut 2 bases from V and 5 bases from J, with 6 bases between. Germline-derived CDR1 and CDR2 are GTSNPN and SVGIG (reference sequence). Concerning this clone itself: Its antigen is unidentified.

The sample consisted of memory CD8+ T cells sorted from blood. Subset reported: CD45RO+ cells pooled with CCR7-negative TemRA cells. The rearrangement joins TRBV30 to TRBJ2-5; D remains unclear. This receptor was taken from a man aged 30-40 years in good health. The CDR3 bases are TGTGCCTGGAGTTGGGCCGAGACCCAGTACTTC. Translation: CAWSWAETQYF.